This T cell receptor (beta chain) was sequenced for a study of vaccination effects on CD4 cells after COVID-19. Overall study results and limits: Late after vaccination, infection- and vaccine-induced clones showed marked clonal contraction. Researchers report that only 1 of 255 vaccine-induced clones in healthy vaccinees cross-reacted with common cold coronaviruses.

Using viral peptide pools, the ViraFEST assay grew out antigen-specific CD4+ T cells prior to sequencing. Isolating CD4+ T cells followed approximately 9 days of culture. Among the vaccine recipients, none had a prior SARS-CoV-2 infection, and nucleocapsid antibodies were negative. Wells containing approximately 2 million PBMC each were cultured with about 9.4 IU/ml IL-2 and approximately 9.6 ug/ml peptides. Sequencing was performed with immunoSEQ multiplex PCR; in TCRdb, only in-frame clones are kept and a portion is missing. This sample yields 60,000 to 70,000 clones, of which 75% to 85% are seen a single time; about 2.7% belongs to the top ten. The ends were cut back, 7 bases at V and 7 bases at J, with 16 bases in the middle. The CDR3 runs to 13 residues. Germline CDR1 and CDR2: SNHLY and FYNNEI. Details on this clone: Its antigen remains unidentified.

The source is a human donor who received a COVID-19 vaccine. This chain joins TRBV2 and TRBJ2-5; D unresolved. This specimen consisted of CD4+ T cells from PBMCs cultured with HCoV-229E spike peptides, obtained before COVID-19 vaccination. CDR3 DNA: TGTGCCAGCAAGACCTTATCGGCTCGGACCCAGTACTTC. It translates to CASKTLSARTQYF.